The T cell receptor beta chain under discussion was sequenced for a study of OX40 agonist ivuxolimab in advanced cancers. Turning to the overall study: Ivuxolimab was an agonistic, fully human IgG2 monoclonal antibody directed against OX40 (CD134), a costimulatory receptor. Partial responses were achieved by three dose-escalation patients, of whom one had hepatocellular carcinoma and two had cutaneous melanoma. Of the roughly 51 patients in dose escalation, around 19 had hepatocellular carcinoma, some 15 had melanoma, 9 had renal cell carcinoma and 9 had head and neck cancer. The purpose of peripheral TCRbeta sequencing was to test whether ivuxolimab changed TCR sequence diversity and led to clonal T-cell expansion. Patients were allowed to have had prior anti-PD-1, anti-PD-L1 or anti-CTLA-4 therapy, and approximately 40% of the dose-escalation patients had been treated with checkpoint inhibitors. The paper covers the monotherapy dose-escalation part of the phase I ivuxolimab trial, which included N = 52 patients. A male proportion of under 85% and a mean age of roughly 55 years, ranging from about 20 to 79, were recorded for the dose-escalation cohort. Intravenous ivuxolimab was administered to patients every 2 weeks at six dose levels: 0.01, 0.1, 0.3, 1.5, 3 and 10 mg/kg. General study outcomes and caveats: After ivuxolimab, expanded clones were on average more numerous among CD8+ T cells than among CD4+ T cells. Clonal expansion of both CD4+ and CD8+ blood T cells was observed from baseline to week 6 at doses 0.1 to 3.0 mg/kg. In the 0.1-3.0 mg/kg groups, partial responders were among the patients with the lowest normalized peripheral clonal expansion, particularly in CD8+ T cells. Which antigens the clonally expanded peripheral T cells were specific for was not determined. Low levels of normalized T-cell clonal expansion were also seen in some patients who did not respond.

The CDR3 goes from the cysteine to the phenylalanine over 16 residues. Only CDR3 DNA is held: 48 bases, read in frame from base 1. The junction shows trimming of 4 bases on V and 5 bases on J, plus 15 bases between the germline ends. The germline V gene specifies MGHDK as CDR1 and SYGVNS as CDR2. Genomic DNA was isolated from the sorted cells so that the TCRbeta CDR3 region could be sequenced. TCRbeta CDR3 regions were sequenced using the immunoSEQ Assay. Sourced from immuneACCESS, this table was stored by TCRdb with only in-frame sequences that have V and J called. A share of the clones is absent; for the studies checked, an unresolved V gene accounts for under half, and the remainder has no known explanation. This sample lists 80,000 to 100,000 clones; about nine tenths were detected once. The ten top clones hold over 0.3% of the sample. The trial excluded patients who had a history of autoimmune disease or who were on systemic immunosuppression. In every dose cohort, peripheral blood was drawn for TCR sequencing at baseline, cycle 4 day 1, and cycle 7 day 1. Samples came from an open-label, multicenter, first-in-human phase I dose-escalation trial of ivuxolimab. Adults with locally advanced or metastatic melanoma, renal cell carcinoma, hepatocellular carcinoma or head and neck squamous cell carcinoma were enrolled in the trial. Before TCR sequencing, CD4+ T cells and CD8+ T cells from peripheral blood were sorted into separate populations.

Concerning this clone: No antigen is known for it. No clone much larger than this one lies a single base away; base qualities are absent.

The specimen comprised CD4+ or CD8+ T cells sorted from blood, sampled in a trial of the OX40 agonist ivuxolimab. This sequence originates from an adult with an advanced solid tumor such as melanoma, head and neck, liver or kidney cancer. The chain was built from TRBV25-1 and TRBJ1-6, with no confidently assigned D gene. This receptor has the CDR3 CASSARSGVDNSPLHF. The nucleotide sequence is TGTGCCAGCAGTGCAAGGTCGGGTGTAGATAATTCACCCCTCCACTTT.